One sample yielded the 25 T cell receptor beta chains listed below, sequenced in a study of control samples from healthy donors and cancer patients. Measured with immunoSEQ multiplex PCR; TCRdb has only the in-frame clones, and not every one. Seen here are about 130,000 clones, 80% to 95% observed once, and the top ten hold 2% to 3%. The source material was blood. The receptors come from a man between 40 and 49 years old in good health.

This chain links TRBV10-3 with TRBJ1-2; 7 nucleotides align to TRBD1. The CDR3 has 16 residues. Trimming cost V 7 bases and J 2 bases; bases outside gene matches: 13. CDR1 ENHRY and CDR2 SYGVKD come from the germline V gene. CDR3 nucleotide sequence: TGTGCCATCACCACGGCCCCCGGACAGGAGAACTATGGCTACACCTTC. It yields the protein CAITTAPGQENYGYTF.

The chain recombines TRBV28 with TRBJ1-1, with a tentative D call TRBD1 (5 bases). Germline CDR1 MDHEN, CDR2 SYDVKM. The CDR3 runs to 14 residues. The V and J ends lost 11 bases and 0 bases respectively, with 16 bases between them. The DNA of the CDR3 is TGTGCCGCATGCCCGGGGCCCATGAACACTGAAGCTTTCTTT. Its translation is CAACPGPMNTEAFF.

The J gene is TRBJ1-3, the V gene TRBV27, with a weak D call TRBD1 (5 bases). Germline V CDR1 and CDR2: MNHEY, SMNVEV (reference sequence). V was cut by 6 bases and J by 0 bases, with 9 bases left in between. The CDR3 consists of 14 residues. CDR3 nucleotide sequence: TGTGCCAGCAGCCGTAGGGGCTCTGGAAACACCATATATTTT. Amino acid sequence: CASSRRGSGNTIYF.

The chain carries TRBV18 and TRBJ2-5; D remains ambiguous. Deletions cut 1 base from V and 4 bases from J, with 22 bases between. CDR1 is KGHSH, CDR2 LQKENI, per germline. This CDR3 comprises 18 residues. The CDR3 region has the DNA TGTGCCAGCTCACCACGCCTCCCAGACGAAGATAAGCGAGAGACCCAGTACTTC. Translated, it gives CASSPRLPDEDKRETQYF.

This chain uses TRBV2 with TRBJ1-4; D unresolved. In germline, CDR1 is SNHLY, CDR2 FYNNEI. V shed 5 bases and J shed 5 bases, with 21 bases lying between them. The CDR3 contains 17 residues. The DNA for the CDR3 is TGTGCCAGCAGTAAAAAGGGAGGAAAAGGGATCAATGAAAAACTGTTTTTT. It specifies CASSKKGGKGINEKLFF.

The chain couples TRBV7-9 to TRBJ2-1; possible D gene TRBD2, 5 bases. This CDR3 has 13 residues. Trimming took 0 bases from V and 16 from J, leaving 16 bases between them. Germline lookup yields CDR1 SEHNR and CDR2 FQNEAQ (reference sequence). DNA for the CDR3: TGTGCCAGCAGCTTAGCGCTAAAGGACTCCCTATTCTTC. Protein product: CASSLALKDSLFF.

The gene calls are TRBV6-5 and TRBJ1-2; D is undetermined. The CDR3 runs to 12 residues. The V end lost 7 bases, the J end lost 4 bases, and 10 bases lay between the germline ends. Germline V lookup: CDR1 MNHEY, CDR2 SVGAGI. In DNA, the CDR3 is TGTGCCAGCACCCCGATCGGCTATGGCTACACCTTC. Translated: CASTPIGYGYTF.

The V gene is TRBV28, the J gene TRBJ1-5; a weak D match, TRBD1 (5 bases). Trimming removed 5 bases from V and 2 bases from J, with 13 bases in between. The CDR3 is made up of 15 amino acids. The germline V gene encodes CDR1 MDHEN and CDR2 SYDVKM. The CDR3 nucleotides read TGTGCCAGCAGTCCCGGGACCCCTGGCAATCAGCCCCAGCATTTT. It yields the protein CASSPGTPGNQPQHF.

The rearrangement joins TRBV3-1 (or the pseudogene TRBV3-2) to TRBJ2-3; possibly TRBD2 for D (5 bases). Germline V CDR1 and CDR2: LGHDT, YNNKEL (reference sequence). Trimming shortened V by 11 bases and J by 11 bases, and 23 bases separated the two germline ends. CDR3 length equals 13 residues. In nucleotides, the CDR3 is TGTGCCCGAGGGAGCTGGATGCTTTTGGGGCAGTATTTT. It encodes CARGSWMLLGQYF.

This clone occurred once. The J gene is TRBJ1-4, the V gene TRBV9; D not certain. From germline, CDR1 is SGDLS and CDR2 YYNGEE. The CDR3 loop spans 14 amino acids. V gave up 3 bases and J gave up 5 bases, with 11 bases separating them. CDR3 in DNA: TGTGCCAGCAGCGGACTGGCGGGAAATGAAAAACTGTTTTTT. Encoded protein: CASSGLAGNEKLFF.

This clone came up a few times. The chain links TRBV5-1 to TRBJ2-1; TRBD1 aligns across 11 bases. Germline lookup yields CDR1 SGHRS and CDR2 YFSETQ. The trim removed 1 base at V and 6 bases at J, leaving 6 bases unmatched. The CDR3 runs to 16 residues. For the CDR3, the DNA is TGCGCCAGCAGCTTGAACGGACAGGGGGCAGGCAATGAGCAGTTCTTC. This encodes CASSLNGQGAGNEQFF.

This rearrangement joins TRBV9 to TRBJ2-1, with TRBD1 as a possible D gene (5 bases). The CDR3 contains 14 residues. Germline CDR1 reads SGDLS; CDR2 reads YYNGEE. Between the trimmed V and J ends, which lost 9 bases and 3 bases, there was a span of 16 bases. CDR3 nucleotides: TGTGCCACTAACCTAGGGGTCTACTACAATGAGCAGTTCTTC. Translation: CATNLGVYYNEQFF.

The chain employs TRBV2 and TRBJ1-2, with TRBD1 identical over 8 bases. V was clipped by 6 bases and J by 8 bases; unmatched bases: 8. The CDR3 runs to 13 residues. In germline, CDR1 is SNHLY, CDR2 FYNNEI. The CDR3 nucleotides read TGTGCCAGCAGACGTCAGGGGGCAGCGGGCTACACCTTC. Its protein is CASRRQGAAGYTF.

V gene TRBV20-1 combines with J gene TRBJ1-5, with a weak D call TRBD1 (6 bases). Between the trimmed V and J ends, which lost 3 bases and 4 bases, there was a span of 13 bases. The CDR3 loop spans 14 amino acids. The germline gives CDR1 DFQATT, CDR2 SNEGSKA (reference sequence). The CDR3 reads CSASGGGWNQPQHF. In nucleotides, the CDR3 is TGCAGTGCTAGTGGGGGGGGCTGGAATCAGCCCCAGCATTTT.

The chain employs TRBV11-2 and TRBJ1-2; D is unresolved. The CDR3 extends over 15 amino acids. Germline values: CDR1 SGHAT, CDR2 FQNNGV. Between the trimmed V and J ends, which lost 5 bases and 0 bases, there was a span of 13 bases. The CDR3, as DNA: TGTGCCAGCAGCCTCATCGACCTAGCTAACTATGGCTACACCTTC. Its translation is CASSLIDLANYGYTF.

The chain combines TRBV9 with TRBJ1-6; D remains unclear. The CDR3 covers 11 residues. Germline CDR1 SGDLS, CDR2 YYNGEE. Deletions cut 10 bases from V and 7 bases from J, with 9 bases between. Here the CDR3 reads CAPPQNSPLHF. The CDR3, as DNA: TGTGCCCCCCCCCAAAATTCACCCCTCCACTTT.

This clone was picked up one time. The V and J genes are TRBV11-1 and TRBJ2-1, with 13 bases identical to TRBD2. V lost 4 bases to trimming and J lost 6 bases; unmatched junction nucleotides: 3. Germline CDR1 reads SGHAT; CDR2 reads FQDESV (reference sequence). The CDR3 has 15 residues. The chain's CDR3 is CASSSRTSGGNEQFF. The CDR3 nucleotides are TGTGCCAGCAGCTCTCGGACTAGCGGGGGCAATGAGCAGTTCTTC.

The chain employs TRBV2 and TRBJ2-5; 8 positions match TRBD2. The CDR3 extends over 13 amino acids. The germline V gene has CDR1 SNHLY and CDR2 FYNNEI. With V trimmed by 3 bases and J by 7 bases, 4 bases remained unmatched. The CDR3 loop is CASSDNLAGTQYF. The CDR3 DNA follows: TGTGCCAGCAGTGATAACCTAGCGGGGACCCAGTACTTC.

The V call is TRBV7-3, the J call TRBJ2-3, with TRBD2 matching 13 bases. Trimming at V came to 5 bases and at J to 4 bases, leaving 6 bases not matched to a gene. Germline CDR1 SGHTA, CDR2 FQGTGA. CDR3 length: 16 residues. The chain's CDR3 is CASSQGLAGFPDTQYF. As DNA, the CDR3 is TGTGCCAGCAGCCAGGGACTAGCGGGGTTCCCAGATACGCAGTATTTT.

V and J are TRBV28 and TRBJ2-5; D tentatively fits TRBD1 or TRBD2 (5 bases each). CDR3 size: 14 residues. In germline, CDR1 is MDHEN, CDR2 SYDVKM. V lost 7 bases, J lost 2 bases, and 14 bases lay in between. The CDR3 here is CASITGGGQETQYF. CDR3 in DNA: TGTGCCAGCATCACTGGGGGTGGTCAAGAGACCCAGTACTTC.

This clone was counted a single time. The chain carries TRBV25-1 and TRBJ1-1; the D gene is possibly TRBD1 (5 bases). The V and J ends lost 2 bases and 1 base respectively, with 5 bases between them. Germline CDR1 is MGHDK and CDR2 is SYGVNS. CDR3 size: 13 residues. This CDR3 reads CASSEGTNTEAFF. The CDR3 DNA follows: TGTGCCAGCAGTGAAGGGACGAACACTGAAGCTTTCTTT.

The CDR3 region has the DNA TGTGCCAGCAGCCAGTCGGACAGGGCGAAGGAGTATAATTCACCCCTCCACTTT. It translates to CASSQSDRAKEYNSPLHF. The chain couples TRBV3-1 (or the pseudogene TRBV3-2) to TRBJ1-6; 8 positions agree with TRBD1. Looked up from germline, CDR1 is LGHDT and CDR2 is YNNKEL (reference sequence). Germline trimming cut 3 bases from V and 4 bases from J; bases unmatched to any gene: 11. This CDR3 comprises 18 residues.

This clone was counted a single time. This rearrangement joins TRBV18 to TRBJ2-1; tentatively, D is TRBD1 (5 bases). This CDR3 is 15 amino acids long. Trimming took 6 bases from V and 2 from J, leaving 14 bases between them. Germline CDR1 KGHSH, CDR2 LQKENI. CDR3 amino acids: CASSQGREAYNEQFF. The CDR3 region has the DNA TGTGCCAGCTCCCAGGGCAGGGAAGCCTACAATGAGCAGTTCTTC.

The chain uses TRBV9 and TRBJ1-4; D unresolved. Germline V CDR1 and CDR2: SGDLS, YYNGEE. The CDR3 is made up of 15 amino acids. Deletions cut 0 bases from V and 7 bases from J, with 13 bases between. CDR3 DNA: TGTGCCAGCAGCGTAGCGGGAGTCCGGGGTGAAAAACTGTTTTTT. This gives the protein CASSVAGVRGEKLFF.

The chain recombines TRBV6-1 with TRBJ1-6; D unresolved. V lost 1 base to trimming and J lost 6 bases, with 7 bases between them. The CDR3 is 14 residues long. Germline V gives CDR1 MNHNS, CDR2 SASEGT. CDR3 sequence (DNA): TGTGCCAGCAGTGAAGAACTTTCTAATTCACCCCTCCACTTT. Amino acid sequence: CASSEELSNSPLHF.